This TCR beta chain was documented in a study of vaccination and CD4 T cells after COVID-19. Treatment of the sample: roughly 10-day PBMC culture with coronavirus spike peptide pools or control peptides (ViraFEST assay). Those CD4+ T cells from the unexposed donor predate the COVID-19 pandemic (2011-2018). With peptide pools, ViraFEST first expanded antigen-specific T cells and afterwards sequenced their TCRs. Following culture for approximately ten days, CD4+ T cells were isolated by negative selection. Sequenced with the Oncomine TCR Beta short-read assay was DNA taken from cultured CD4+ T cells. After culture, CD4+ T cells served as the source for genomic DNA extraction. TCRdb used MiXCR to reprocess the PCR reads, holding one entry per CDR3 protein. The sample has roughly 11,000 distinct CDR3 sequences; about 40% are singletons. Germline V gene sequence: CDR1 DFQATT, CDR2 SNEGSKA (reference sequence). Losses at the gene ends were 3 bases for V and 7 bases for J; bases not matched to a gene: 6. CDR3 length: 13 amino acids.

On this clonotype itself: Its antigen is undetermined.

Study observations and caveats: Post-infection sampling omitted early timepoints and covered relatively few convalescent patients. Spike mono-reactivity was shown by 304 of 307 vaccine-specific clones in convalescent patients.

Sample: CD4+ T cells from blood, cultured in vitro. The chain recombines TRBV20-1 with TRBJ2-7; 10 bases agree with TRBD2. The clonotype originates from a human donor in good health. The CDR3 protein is CSASSLAGVEQYF. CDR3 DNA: TGCAGTGCTAGCTCGCTAGCGGGAGTTGAGCAGTACTTC.